This T cell receptor beta chain derives from a study of CD8 T cells in ankylosing spondylitis. This clonotype was counted a few times. The antigen remains unidentified. From the 5' RACE reads, TCRdb called clonotypes with MiXCR, one entry per CDR3 protein. The sample has 450,000 to 550,000 distinct CDR3 sequences; about 5.7% are singletons. Unmatched junction bases numbered 5, after V lost 5 bases and J lost 0 bases. Germline V lookup: CDR1 MNHNS, CDR2 SASEGT. The CDR3 has 16 residues. Study-wide results and limits: Several of the motif variants were reported before in synovial fluid and blood from reactive arthritis. Matched ankylosing spondylitis synovial fluid reportedly showed significant enrichment of disease-linked clones. A TCR beta motif made of under 10 highly homologous variants seemed typical of ankylosing spondylitis blood.

The sample taken for sequencing was blood, either unsorted or a sorted T cell fraction (not recorded which). This clonotype originated in a male donor with ankylosing spondylitis. The rearrangement joins TRBV6-1 to TRBJ2-3; 10 positions match TRBD2. Here the CDR3 reads CASSLAGVGSTDTQYF. Here the CDR3 DNA reads TGTGCCAGCAGTCTAGCGGGAGTGGGGAGCACAGATACGCAGTATTTT.